The sequence of this T cell receptor (beta chain) was determined in a study of T-cell reconstitution after alpha-beta-depleted transplantation in children. A few counts support this clonotype. Its specificity is not known. General study findings and limits: At around two months after transplant, the alpha-beta T cells were reportedly derived from several hundred expanded clones that came from non-depleted graft cells.

The V and J ends lost 5 bases and 7 bases, in that order; junction bases with no gene match: 12. The CDR3 is made up of 15 amino acids. Per germline, CDR1 SEHNR and CDR2 FQNEAQ (reference sequence). Unique molecular identifiers were used in preparing the TCRbeta library. TCRdb reprocessed the PCR reads with MiXCR, giving one entry per CDR3 protein. Of 100,000 to 130,000 distinct CDR3 sequences in the sample, 5.5% to 7% were seen once. The chain uses TRBV7-9 and TRBJ2-7; TRBD1 agrees at 9 bases. The source was PBMCs, mostly from graft donor cells, collected 360 days after TCRalphabeta/CD19-depleted stem cell transplant. The clonotype was recovered from a male patient between 2 and 10 years old who had a stem cell transplant for acute lymphoblastic leukemia, so the T cells may come from the graft donor. Written as DNA, the CDR3 is TGTGCCAGCAGCCGCCGGGGACAGGGTAATTATGAGCAGTACTTC. It is translated as CASSRRGQGNYEQYF.